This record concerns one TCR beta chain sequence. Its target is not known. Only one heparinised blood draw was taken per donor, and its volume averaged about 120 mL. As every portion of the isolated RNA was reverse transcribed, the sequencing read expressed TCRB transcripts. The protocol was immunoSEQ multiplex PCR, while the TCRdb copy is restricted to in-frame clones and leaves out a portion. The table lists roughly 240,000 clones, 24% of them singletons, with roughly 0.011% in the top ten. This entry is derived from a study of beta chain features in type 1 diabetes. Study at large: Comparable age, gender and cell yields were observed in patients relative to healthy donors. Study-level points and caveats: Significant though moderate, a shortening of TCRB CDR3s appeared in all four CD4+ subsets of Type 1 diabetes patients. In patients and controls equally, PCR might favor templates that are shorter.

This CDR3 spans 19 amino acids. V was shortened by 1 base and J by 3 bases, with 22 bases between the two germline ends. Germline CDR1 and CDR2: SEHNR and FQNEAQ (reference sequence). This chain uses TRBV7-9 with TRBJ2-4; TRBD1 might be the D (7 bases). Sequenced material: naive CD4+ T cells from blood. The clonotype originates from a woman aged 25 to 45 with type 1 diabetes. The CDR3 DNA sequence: TGTGCCAGCAGCTTAGGATACCCGGAGGGGGCAAGGGGCAAAAACATTCAGTACTTC. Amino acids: CASSLGYPEGARGKNIQYF.